This T cell receptor (beta chain) was retrieved from a study of T cells in Graves' hyperthyroidism and ophthalmopathy. Whole-study context: Peripheral blood was obtained at initial diagnosis, preceding any treatment.

Cells are PBMCs isolated from 10 ml of fresh blood. Study outcomes and limitations: Appearing also in blood were most of the thyroid clonotypes expanded above 0.001.

J lost 6 bases, V lost 5 bases, and 10 bases had no gene match. The CDR3 length is 15 residues. Germline V gene sequence: CDR1 SEHNR, CDR2 FQNEAQ (reference sequence). This clonotype was counted a few times. Its antigen is not known. Using RNA transcripts as the source, TCR beta CDR3 regions were amplified. A set of HTBI primers served as the primers for a first-round RT-PCR of the TCR CDR3. In TCRdb, the multiplex PCR reads were re-called with MiXCR into one record per CDR3 protein. The sample carries 500,000 to 800,000 distinct CDR3 sequences, approximately 14% recorded once. Sequencing was performed on blood. The clonotype was recovered from a woman aged 50 to 60 with Graves' ophthalmopathy. This rearrangement joins TRBV7-9 to TRBJ2-1; 7 bases map to TRBD1. The CDR3 nucleotides are TGTGCCAGCAGCGTTCTAAGACAGGGTATCAATGAGCAGTTCTTC. Its translation is CASSVLRQGINEQFF.